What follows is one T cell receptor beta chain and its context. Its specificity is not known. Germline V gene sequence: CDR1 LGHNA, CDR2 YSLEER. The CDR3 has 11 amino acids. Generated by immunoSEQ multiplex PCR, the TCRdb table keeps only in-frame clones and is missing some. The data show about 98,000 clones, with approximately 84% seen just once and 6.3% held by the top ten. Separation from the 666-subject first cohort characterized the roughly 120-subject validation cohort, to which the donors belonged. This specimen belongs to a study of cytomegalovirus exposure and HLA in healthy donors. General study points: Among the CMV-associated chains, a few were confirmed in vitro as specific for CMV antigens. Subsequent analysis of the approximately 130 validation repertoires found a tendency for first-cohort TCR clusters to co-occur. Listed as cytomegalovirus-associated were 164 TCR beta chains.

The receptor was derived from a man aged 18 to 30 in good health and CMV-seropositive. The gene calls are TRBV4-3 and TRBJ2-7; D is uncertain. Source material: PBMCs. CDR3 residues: CVAPSSYEQYF. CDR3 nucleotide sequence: TGCGTGGCACCCAGCTCCTACGAGCAGTACTTC.